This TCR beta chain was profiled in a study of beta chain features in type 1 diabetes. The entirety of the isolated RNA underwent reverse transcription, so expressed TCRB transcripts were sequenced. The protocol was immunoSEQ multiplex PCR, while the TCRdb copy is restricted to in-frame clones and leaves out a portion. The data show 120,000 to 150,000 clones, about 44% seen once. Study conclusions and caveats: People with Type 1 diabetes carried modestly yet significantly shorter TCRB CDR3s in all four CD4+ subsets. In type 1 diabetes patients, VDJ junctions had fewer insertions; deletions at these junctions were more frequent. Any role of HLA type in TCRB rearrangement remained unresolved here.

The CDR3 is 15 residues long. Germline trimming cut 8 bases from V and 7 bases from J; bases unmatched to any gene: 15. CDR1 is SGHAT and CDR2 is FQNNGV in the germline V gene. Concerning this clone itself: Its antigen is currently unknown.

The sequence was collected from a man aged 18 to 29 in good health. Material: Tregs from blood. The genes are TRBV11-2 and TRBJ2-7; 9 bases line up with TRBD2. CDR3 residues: CASGSSWTSVGEQYF. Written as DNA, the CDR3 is TGTGCCAGCGGTAGTTCTTGGACTAGCGTGGGTGAGCAGTACTTC. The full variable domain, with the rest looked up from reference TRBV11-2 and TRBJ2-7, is EAGVAQSPRYKIIEKRQSVAFWCNPISGHATLYWYQQILGQGPKLLIQFQNNGVVDDSQLPKDRFSAERLKGVDSTLKIQPAKLEDSAVYLCASGSSWTSVGEQYFGPGTRLTVT.